This TCR beta chain was observed in a study of cytotoxic CD8 clonotypes in ibrutinib-treated CLL. Study results and caveats: Treatment left the uncommon public clonotypes either contracted or stable in frequency.

A 1 in 200,000 to 1 in 1 million T cell depth was the sequencing target. Libraries were prepared by immunoSEQ multiplex PCR; TCRdb keeps only in-frame clonotypes and omits some of them. The data hold approximately 340,000 clones, with over 55% observed a single time. Regarding this clone: The antigen remains undetermined. The junction differs from germline at one of its ends, possibly a read error.

The TCR sequence derives from a human donor with chronic lymphocytic leukemia. This specimen was PBMCs, taken after 36 months of ibrutinib treatment.

The CDR3 region is CASNTLRGRYSEQFF. The CDR3 DNA follows: TGTGCCAGCAACACCCTCAGGGGGAGGTACAGTGAGCAGTTCTTC. The rearrangement joins TRBV19 to TRBJ2-1, with a tentative D call TRBD1 (7 bases). The CDR3 loop spans 15 amino acids. Per germline, CDR1 LNHDA and CDR2 SQIVND (reference sequence).